Listed below are T cell receptor beta chains from one sample, sequenced in a study of OX40 agonist ivuxolimab in advanced cancers. Method: immunoSEQ multiplex PCR; TCRdb's copy keeps in-frame clones and lacks some. Here the sample spans about 18,000 clones, about 70% being singletons. This specimen was CD4+ or CD8+ T cells sorted from blood, taken in a trial of the OX40 agonist ivuxolimab. The receptors were sampled from an adult with an advanced solid tumor such as melanoma, head and neck, liver or kidney cancer. CDR3s include the opening cysteine and the closing phenylalanine or tryptophan. A D gene is named only where the DNA matches it firmly. The size field is filled for only some rows; it gives once, few, many or a size class.

cdr3_nt	cdr3_aa	v_call	j_call	d_call	clone_size
TGTGCCAGCAGCTTCTACAGGGGGCAAAGCGGGGAGCTGTTTTTT	CASSFYRGQSGELFF	TRBV28	TRBJ2-2	TRBD1	.
TGTGCCAGTAGTATAGATAAAGGGGAATATCAGCCCCAGCATTTT	CASSIDKGEYQPQHF	TRBV19	TRBJ1-5	.	.
TGCGCCAGCAGTCTAGCGGGATCCTACAATGAGCAGTTCTTC	CASSLAGSYNEQFF	TRBV5-1	TRBJ2-1	TRBD2	.
TGTGCCTGGAGTGTACTAGCGGGAGAAGATACGCAGTATTTT	CAWSVLAGEDTQYF	TRBV30	TRBJ2-3	TRBD2	.
TGTGCCAGCAGTTACCCATCCAACGTCCTGACTTTC	CASSYPSNVLTF	TRBV6-6	TRBJ2-6	.	.
TGTGCCAGCATGATCGGAACGGGGGCGCGTAAAGCTTTCTTT	CASMIGTGARKAFF	TRBV2	TRBJ1-1	.	once
TGCGCCAGCAGCGGGGACAGCTACAATGAGCAGTTCTTC	CASSGDSYNEQFF	TRBV5-1	TRBJ2-1	TRBD1	.
TGTGCCAGCAGGGTCGATCAGGGATCGTATGGCTACACCTTC	CASRVDQGSYGYTF	TRBV6-5	TRBJ1-2	.	medium-sized
TGTGCCAGCAGTCCGACAGGGGACCACTCCTACGAGCAGTACTTC	CASSPTGDHSYEQYF	TRBV27	TRBJ2-7	TRBD1	medium-sized
TGTGCCAGCGGCAGGGGAATCAACACTGAAGCTTTCTTT	CASGRGINTEAFF	TRBV28	TRBJ1-1	.	once
TGTGCCATCCAACAATTTGAGGGGGCGGAAGGCTACACCTTC	CAIQQFEGAEGYTF	TRBV6-1	TRBJ1-2	TRBD1	.
TGCAGCGTTGAAGATCTTTCTCCCGGGACAGGGGAAATGGCCTACAATGAGCAGTTCTTC	CSVEDLSPGTGEMAYNEQFF	TRBV29-1	TRBJ2-1	TRBD1	.
TGTGCCAGCAAGACACCCACCGAGCAGTACTTC	CASKTPTEQYF	TRBV2	TRBJ2-7	.	.
TGTGCCAGCAGTTACTCGTACCAAGAGACCCAGTACTTC	CASSYSYQETQYF	TRBV6-5	TRBJ2-5	.	.
TGTGCCAGCAGTTACTCAGGGGACCACTACGAGCAGTACTTC	CASSYSGDHYEQYF	TRBV6-5	TRBJ2-7	.	.
TGTGCCAGCAGCTTAAAGGAGCGGGCTTCCTACGAGCAGTACTTC	CASSLKERASYEQYF	TRBV7-9	TRBJ2-7	.	.
TGTGCCAGCAGCGCGGAAGGGAGTTCCTACAATGAGCAGTTCTTC	CASSAEGSSYNEQFF	TRBV9	TRBJ2-1	.	.
TGCCCCGGGGGGGACTATGGCTACACCTTC	CPGGDYGYTF	TRBV1	TRBJ1-2	.	.
TGCGCCAGCAGCTTCGCAGACAGGTTCGGAGAGACCCAGTACTTC	CASSFADRFGETQYF	TRBV5-1	TRBJ2-5	.	.
TGCGCCAGCAGCCCGGTTGGTAACTATGGCTACACCTTC	CASSPVGNYGYTF	TRBV4-3	TRBJ1-2	.	few
TGTGCCAGCAGCCCACCGGGACGGGCCTACGAGCAGTACTTC	CASSPPGRAYEQYF	TRBV28	TRBJ2-7	.	.
TGTGCCAGCAGCCTAGATATGGGAAGAGAGACCCAGTACTTC	CASSLDMGRETQYF	TRBV7-7	TRBJ2-5	.	.
TGTGCCAGCAGCATACGACAGGGGGCGCCCGGCAATGAGCAGTTCTTC	CASSIRQGAPGNEQFF	TRBV7-3	TRBJ2-1	TRBD1	.
TGTGCCAGCAGTATCGGGGTATACAATGAGCAGTTCTTC	CASSIGVYNEQFF	TRBV6-5	TRBJ2-1	.	.
TGTGCCAGCAGCGTAGCTACGGAGGGCGGGGGAGGCACAGATACGCAGTATTTT	CASSVATEGGGGTDTQYF	TRBV9	TRBJ2-3	TRBD2	.
TGTGCCAGCAGTGAATGGAACAGGGGGCGTTGGGAGCAGTACTTC	CASSEWNRGRWEQYF	TRBV25-1	TRBJ2-7	TRBD1	.
TGTGCCAGCAGTGATGCGGGAGGATCCGGGGAGCTGTTTTTT	CASSDAGGSGELFF	TRBV6-4	TRBJ2-2	TRBD2	.
TGTGCCAGTAGAAGGTCAGGGGGGACCGGGGAGCTGTTTTTT	CASRRSGGTGELFF	TRBV19	TRBJ2-2	.	few
TGCGCCAGCAGCCAGGCCTACAATGAGCAGTTCTTC	CASSQAYNEQFF	TRBV4-3	TRBJ2-1	.	.
TGTGCCAGTAGTGGGGACGGTGAAGCTTTCTTT	CASSGDGEAFF	TRBV19	TRBJ1-1	.	.
TGTGCCAGCAGCGTGGGGGGACTCCCCTACGAGCAGTACTTC	CASSVGGLPYEQYF	TRBV9	TRBJ2-7	.	medium-sized
TGCGCCAGCAGCCAAGATCCCCGGGACACCTTCTACGAGCAGTACTTC	CASSQDPRDTFYEQYF	TRBV27	TRBJ2-7	.	.
TGTGCCAGCAGTGCACTGACAAATTACAATGAGCAGTTCTTC	CASSALTNYNEQFF	TRBV13	TRBJ2-1	.	.
TGTGCCAGCAGCCTAAATTGGTGGGAGTTCGACAATGAGCAGTTCTTC	CASSLNWWEFDNEQFF	TRBV7-2	TRBJ2-1	.	.
TGTGCCAGCAGCCTAGCAACTAAGTGCCACAGTCGGGCCAACGTCCTGACTTTC	CASSLATKCHSRANVLTF	TRBV7-7	TRBJ2-6	.	.
TGTGCCAGCAGTGAAAACGTCTCCGGGGAGACCCAGTACTTC	CASSENVSGETQYF	TRBV27	TRBJ2-5	.	.
TGTGCCAGCAGTGAAGCGCTTCGTGGCAGCTCCTACGAGCAGTACTTC	CASSEALRGSSYEQYF	TRBV2	TRBJ2-7	.	few
TGTGCCAGCAGTTTAGCTATCGCAGGGGGTAACACCGGGGAGCTGTTTTTT	CASSLAIAGGNTGELFF	TRBV27	TRBJ2-2	TRBD1	once
TGCAGCGTTGGAACAGGGCACGGCTACACCTTC	CSVGTGHGYTF	TRBV29-1	TRBJ1-2	.	.
TGTGCCGGAGGAGGACAGGACGGGGGGTTTTGGGAGCTGTTTTTT	CAGGGQDGGFWELFF	TRBV6-1	TRBJ2-2	.	.
TGTGCCATCAGCTCCGGTGGAGGCATCTATGGCTACACCTTC	CAISSGGGIYGYTF	TRBV10-3	TRBJ1-2	.	.
TGTGCCAGCAGCTTACGAGGTGGCGATCCCTACGAGCAGTACTTC	CASSLRGGDPYEQYF	TRBV5-6	TRBJ2-7	.	.
TGTGCCAGCAGGTCACCAGGGCTGTGGAATACTGAAGCTTTCTTT	CASRSPGLWNTEAFF	TRBV27	TRBJ1-1	.	.
TGTGCCAGCAGCCCACTTCCGGGACTAGCGGGGGGAAACGAGCAGTACTTC	CASSPLPGLAGGNEQYF	TRBV7-2	TRBJ2-7	TRBD2	few
TGTGCCAGCAGCTTTAGGACCGGAGGCACCGGGGAGCTGTTTTTT	CASSFRTGGTGELFF	TRBV5-4	TRBJ2-2	.	.
TGCGCCAGCAGCTCAGAGGGACCGACGTACGGAGGCTACACCTTC	CASSSEGPTYGGYTF	TRBV5-1	TRBJ1-2	.	medium-sized
TGCGCCAGCAGCCAAGCGCAGGACTTGGGAAATTCACCCCTCCACTTT	CASSQAQDLGNSPLHF	TRBV4-3	TRBJ1-6	.	few
TGTGCCAGCAGGCTGAGGAGGGAAGCTTTCTTT	CASRLRREAFF	TRBV28	TRBJ1-1	.	few